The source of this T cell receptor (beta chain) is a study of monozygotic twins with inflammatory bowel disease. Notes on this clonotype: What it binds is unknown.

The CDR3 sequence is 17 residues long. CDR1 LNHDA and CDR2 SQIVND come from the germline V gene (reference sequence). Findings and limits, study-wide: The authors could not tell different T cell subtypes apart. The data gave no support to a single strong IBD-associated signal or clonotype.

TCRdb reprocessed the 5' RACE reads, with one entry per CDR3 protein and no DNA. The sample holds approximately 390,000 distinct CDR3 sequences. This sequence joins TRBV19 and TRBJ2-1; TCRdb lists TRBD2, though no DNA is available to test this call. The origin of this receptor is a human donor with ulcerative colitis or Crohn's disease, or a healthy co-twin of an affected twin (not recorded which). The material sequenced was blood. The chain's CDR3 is CASSILTSLKGYNEQFF.